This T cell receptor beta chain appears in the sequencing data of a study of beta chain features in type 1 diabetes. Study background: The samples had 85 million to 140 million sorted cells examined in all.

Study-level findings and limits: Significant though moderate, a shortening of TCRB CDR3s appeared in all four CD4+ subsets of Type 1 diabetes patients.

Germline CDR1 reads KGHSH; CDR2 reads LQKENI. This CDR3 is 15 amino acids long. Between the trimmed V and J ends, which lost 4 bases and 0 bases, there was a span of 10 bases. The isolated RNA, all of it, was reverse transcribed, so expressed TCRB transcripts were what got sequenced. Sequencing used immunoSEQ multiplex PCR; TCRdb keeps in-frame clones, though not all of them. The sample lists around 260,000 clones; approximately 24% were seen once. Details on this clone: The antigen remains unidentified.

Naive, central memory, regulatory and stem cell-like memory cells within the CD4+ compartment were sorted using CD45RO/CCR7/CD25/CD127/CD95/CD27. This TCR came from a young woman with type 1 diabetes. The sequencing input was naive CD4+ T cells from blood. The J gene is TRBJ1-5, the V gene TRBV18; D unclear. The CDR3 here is CASSREVNSNQPQHF. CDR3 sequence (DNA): TGTGCCAGCTCACGGGAGGTGAATAGCAATCAGCCCCAGCATTTT.